The T cell receptor (beta chain) under discussion was sequenced for a study of T cells in localized non-small cell lung cancer. This CDR3 region has 13 residues. Looked up from germline, CDR1 is SGHTA and CDR2 is FQGTGA. V was shortened by 2 bases and J by 5 bases, with 10 bases between the two germline ends. The table came from immunoSEQ multiplex PCR; TCRdb's copy has only in-frame clones and leaves some out. The top ten hold roughly 9% of the sample, which has 70,000 to 100,000 clones, around 80% seen once. Worth noting for this clone: Its specificity is not known.

Findings and caveats of the study: Out of the top 100 tumor clones, a median around 50 were seen in adjacent lung. Prolonged overall survival went with higher T cell density in the blood.

This clonotype was obtained from a female donor older than 55 with stage I lung adenocarcinoma. V and J are TRBV7-3 and TRBJ2-7; the D gene is possibly TRBD1 (5 bases). Sequenced material: peripheral blood, taken before any cancer treatment. CDR3 in DNA: TGTGCCAGCAGCTTAGCCCAGGGCCACGAGCAGTACTTC. It specifies CASSLAQGHEQYF.